What follows describes a single TCR beta chain. Antigen specificity is unknown. The data stem from a study of cytomegalovirus exposure and HLA in healthy donors. Study-level background: The study's early data release held some 85 million unique TCRs from HLA-typed donors. The study, taken as a whole, reports: Later on, a genetic analysis was performed. It linked a missense variant in DCLRE1C with V- and J-gene trimming of TCR beta.

Primers included in the PCR were 60 Vbeta and 13 Jbeta primers. Repertoires were generated with immunoSEQ multiplex PCR, while TCRdb's copy carries only in-frame clones and drops some. This sample's table reports 200,000 to 250,000 clones. Germline-derived CDR1 and CDR2 are LNHDA and SQIVND (reference sequence). The CDR3 has 16 residues. V shed 2 bases and J shed 6 bases, with 17 bases lying between them. The sequence came from a girl between 2 and 10 years old in good health and CMV-seropositive. This chain joins TRBV19 and TRBJ1-5; D might be TRBD1 (6 bases). Sequenced sample: PBMCs. In DNA, the CDR3 is TGTGCCAGTAGTATACCACAGGGTGACGTGCGTCAGCCCCAGCATTTT. It encodes CASSIPQGDVRQPQHF.